The present entry profiles one T cell receptor (beta chain) with its context. Its antigen is undetermined. This entry comes from a study of CD4 T cells in relation to SARS-CoV-2 and coronaviruses. The table came from immunoSEQ multiplex PCR; TCRdb's copy has only in-frame clones and leaves some out. The sample has about 24,000 clones, about 80% seen once; the top ten hold around 12%. In germline, CDR1 is MRHNA, CDR2 SNTAGT. The V end lost 8 bases, the J end lost 8 bases, and 15 bases lay between the germline ends. The CDR3 has 12 amino acids. The unexposed donors gave CD4+ T cells in about 2010-2019, prior to COVID-19. After more than eight days of culture, CD4+ T cells were isolated.

The sequenced sample consisted of CD4+ T cells from PBMCs, cultured in vitro. The source of this sequence is a human donor in good health. V is TRBV6-4 and J is TRBJ1-2; TRBD1 might be the D (6 bases). This CDR3 is CASRGAGDGYTF. Here the CDR3 DNA reads TGTGCCAGCCGGGGAGCAGGGGACGGCTACACCTTC.